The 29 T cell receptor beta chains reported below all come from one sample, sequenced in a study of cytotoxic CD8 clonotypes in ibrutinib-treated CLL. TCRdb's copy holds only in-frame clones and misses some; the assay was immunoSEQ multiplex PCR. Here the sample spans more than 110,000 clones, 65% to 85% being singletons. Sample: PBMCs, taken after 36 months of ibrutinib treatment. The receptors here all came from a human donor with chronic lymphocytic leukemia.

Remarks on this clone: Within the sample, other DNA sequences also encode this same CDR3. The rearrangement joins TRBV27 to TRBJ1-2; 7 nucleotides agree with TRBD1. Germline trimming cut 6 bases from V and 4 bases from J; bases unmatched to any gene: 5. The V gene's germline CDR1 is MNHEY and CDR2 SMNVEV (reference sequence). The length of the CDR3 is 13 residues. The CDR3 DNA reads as TGTGCCAGCAGCAGGGACAGCTTCTATGGCTACACCTTC. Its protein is CASSRDSFYGYTF.

The CDR3 DNA reads TGTGCCAGCAGCCGTACAGGGGCAGGGGCCAACGTCCTGACTTTC. Its translation is CASSRTGAGANVLTF. This chain joins TRBV11-3 and TRBJ2-6, with 7 bases identical to TRBD1. CDR1 and CDR2 from the germline V gene are SGHNT and YENEEA. The length of the CDR3 is 15 residues. V lost 5 bases, J lost 4 bases, and 5 bases stayed unmatched.

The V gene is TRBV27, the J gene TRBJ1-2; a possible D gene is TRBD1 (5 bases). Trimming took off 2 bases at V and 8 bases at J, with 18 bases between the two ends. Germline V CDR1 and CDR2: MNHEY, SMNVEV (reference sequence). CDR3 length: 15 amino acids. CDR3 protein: CASSLSSGTSRGYTF. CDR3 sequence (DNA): TGTGCCAGCAGTTTAAGCTCCGGGACCTCAAGGGGCTACACCTTC.

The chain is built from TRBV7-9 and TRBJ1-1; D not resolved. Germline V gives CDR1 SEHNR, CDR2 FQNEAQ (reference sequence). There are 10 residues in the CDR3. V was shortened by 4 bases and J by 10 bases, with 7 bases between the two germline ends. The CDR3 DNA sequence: TGTGCCAGCAGCTCCCAACGAGCTTTCTTT. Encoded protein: CASSSQRAFF.

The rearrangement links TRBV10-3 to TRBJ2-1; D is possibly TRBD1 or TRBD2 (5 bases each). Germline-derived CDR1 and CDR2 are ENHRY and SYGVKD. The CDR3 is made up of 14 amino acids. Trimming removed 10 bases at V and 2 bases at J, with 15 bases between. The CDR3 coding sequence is TGTGCCACCGCAGCCGGGACCGCCTACAATGAGCAGTTCTTC. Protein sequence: CATAAGTAYNEQFF.

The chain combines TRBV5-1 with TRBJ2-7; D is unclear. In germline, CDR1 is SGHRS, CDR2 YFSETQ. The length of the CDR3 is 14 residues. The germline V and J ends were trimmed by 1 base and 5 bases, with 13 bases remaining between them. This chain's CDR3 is CASSLSIHPDEQYF. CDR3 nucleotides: TGCGCCAGCAGCTTGTCGATTCATCCCGACGAGCAGTACTTC.

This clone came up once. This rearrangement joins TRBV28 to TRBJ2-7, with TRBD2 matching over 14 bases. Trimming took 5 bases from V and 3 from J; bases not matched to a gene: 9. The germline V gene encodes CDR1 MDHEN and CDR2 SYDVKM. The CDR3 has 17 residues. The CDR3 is CASSLTWGLAGVYEQYF. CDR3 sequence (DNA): TGTGCCAGCAGTCTTACGTGGGGACTAGCGGGGGTCTACGAGCAGTACTTC.

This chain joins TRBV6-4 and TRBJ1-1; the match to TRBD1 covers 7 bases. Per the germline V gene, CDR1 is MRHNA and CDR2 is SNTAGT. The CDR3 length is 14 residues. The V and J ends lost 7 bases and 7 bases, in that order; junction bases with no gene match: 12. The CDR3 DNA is TGTGCCAGCAAGACAGGGTCTTTGGGGTTTGAAGCTTTCTTT. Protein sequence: CASKTGSLGFEAFF.

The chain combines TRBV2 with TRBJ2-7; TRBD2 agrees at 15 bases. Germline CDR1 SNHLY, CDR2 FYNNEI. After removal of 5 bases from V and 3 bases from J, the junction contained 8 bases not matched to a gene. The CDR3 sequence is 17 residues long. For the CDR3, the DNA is TGTGCCAGCAGTACCCCGGGACTAGCGGGAGGCGGCTACGAGCAGTACTTC. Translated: CASSTPGLAGGGYEQYF.

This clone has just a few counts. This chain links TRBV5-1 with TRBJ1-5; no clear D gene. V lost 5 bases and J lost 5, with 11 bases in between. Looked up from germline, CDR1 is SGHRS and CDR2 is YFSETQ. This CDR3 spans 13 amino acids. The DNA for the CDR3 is TGCGCCAGCAGGAAGGGCCGTGATCAGCCCCAGCATTTT. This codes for CASRKGRDQPQHF.

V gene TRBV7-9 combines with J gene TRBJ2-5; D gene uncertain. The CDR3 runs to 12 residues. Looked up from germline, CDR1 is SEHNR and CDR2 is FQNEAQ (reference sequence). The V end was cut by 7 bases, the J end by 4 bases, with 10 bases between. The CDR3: CASKDDSETQYF. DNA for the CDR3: TGTGCCAGCAAAGATGACTCAGAGACCCAGTACTTC.

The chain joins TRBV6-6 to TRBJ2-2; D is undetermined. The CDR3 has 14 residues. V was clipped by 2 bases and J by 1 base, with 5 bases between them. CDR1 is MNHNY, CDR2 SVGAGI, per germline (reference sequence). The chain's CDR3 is CASSYPRNTGELFF. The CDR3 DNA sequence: TGTGCCAGCAGTTACCCGAGGAACACCGGGGAGCTGTTTTTT.

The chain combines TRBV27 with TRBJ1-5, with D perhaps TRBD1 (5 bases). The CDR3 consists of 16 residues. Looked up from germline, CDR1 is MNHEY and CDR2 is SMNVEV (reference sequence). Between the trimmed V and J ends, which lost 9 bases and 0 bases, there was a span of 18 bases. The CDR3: CASLRDLHFSNQPQHF. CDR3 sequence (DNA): TGTGCCAGTCTACGGGACCTTCACTTTAGCAATCAGCCCCAGCATTTT.

CDR3 coding DNA: TGCGCCAGCAGCTCTGAGGGGACCGGGTTGTGGGAGACCCAGTACTTC. Its translation is CASSSEGTGLWETQYF. This chain uses TRBV5-1 with TRBJ2-5; the D gene could be TRBD1 or TRBD2 (5 bases each). V lost 3 bases and J lost 5, with 20 bases in between. Germline V lookup: CDR1 SGHRS, CDR2 YFSETQ. The CDR3 has 16 amino acids.

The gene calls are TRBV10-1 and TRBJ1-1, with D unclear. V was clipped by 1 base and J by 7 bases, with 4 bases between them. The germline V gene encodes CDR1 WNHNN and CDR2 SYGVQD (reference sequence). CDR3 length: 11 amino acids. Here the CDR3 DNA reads TGCGCCAGCAGTGAGTTGGGTGAAGCTTTCTTT. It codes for CASSELGEAFF.

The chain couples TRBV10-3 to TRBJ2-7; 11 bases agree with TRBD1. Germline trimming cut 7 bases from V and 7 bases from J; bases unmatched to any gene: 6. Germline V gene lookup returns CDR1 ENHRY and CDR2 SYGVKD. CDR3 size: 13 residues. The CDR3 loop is CAINWDRGGEQYF. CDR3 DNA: TGTGCCATCAACTGGGACAGGGGGGGGGAGCAGTACTTC.

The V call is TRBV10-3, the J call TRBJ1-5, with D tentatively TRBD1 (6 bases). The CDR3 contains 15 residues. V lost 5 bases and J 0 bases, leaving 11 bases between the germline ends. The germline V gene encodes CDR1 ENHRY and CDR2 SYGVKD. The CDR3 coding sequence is TGTGCCATCAGTTTAGGGGGTTATAGCAATCAGCCCCAGCATTTT. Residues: CAISLGGYSNQPQHF.

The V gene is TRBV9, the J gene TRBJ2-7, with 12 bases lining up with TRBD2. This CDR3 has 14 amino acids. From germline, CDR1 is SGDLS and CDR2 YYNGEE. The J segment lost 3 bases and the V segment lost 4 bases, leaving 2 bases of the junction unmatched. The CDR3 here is CASSTSGRFYEQYF. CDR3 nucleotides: TGTGCCAGCAGCACTAGCGGGAGGTTCTACGAGCAGTACTTC. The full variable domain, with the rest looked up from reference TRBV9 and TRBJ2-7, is DSGVTQTPKHLITATGQRVTLRCSPRSGDLSVYWYQQSLDQGLQFLIQYYNGEERAKGNILERFSAQQFPDLHSELNLSSLELGDSALYFCASSTSGRFYEQYFGPGTRLTVT.

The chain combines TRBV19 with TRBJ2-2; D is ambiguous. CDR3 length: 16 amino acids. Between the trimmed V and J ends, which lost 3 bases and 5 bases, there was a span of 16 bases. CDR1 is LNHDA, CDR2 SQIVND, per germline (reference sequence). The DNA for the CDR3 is TGTGCCAGTAGTATTATTTCTTCGGTTATTACCGGGGAGCTGTTTTTT. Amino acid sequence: CASSIISSVITGELFF.

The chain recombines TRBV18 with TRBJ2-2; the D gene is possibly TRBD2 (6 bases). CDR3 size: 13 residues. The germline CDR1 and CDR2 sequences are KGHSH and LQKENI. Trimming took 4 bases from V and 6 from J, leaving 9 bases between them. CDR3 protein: CASSLQRAGELFF. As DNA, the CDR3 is TGTGCCAGCTCACTTCAGCGGGCCGGGGAGCTGTTTTTT.

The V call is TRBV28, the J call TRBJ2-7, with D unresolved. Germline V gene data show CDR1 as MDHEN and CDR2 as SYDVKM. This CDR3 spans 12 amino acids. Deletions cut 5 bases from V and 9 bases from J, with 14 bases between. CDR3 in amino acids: CASSPRRQTQYF. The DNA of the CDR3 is TGTGCCAGCAGTCCCCGTCGGCAGACGCAGTACTTC. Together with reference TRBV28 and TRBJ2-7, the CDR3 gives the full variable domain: DVKVTQSSRYLVKRTGEKVFLECVQDMDHENMFWYRQDPGLGLRLIYFSYDVKMKEKGDIPEGYSVSREKKERFSLILESASTNQTSMYLCASSPRRQTQYFGPGTRLTVT.

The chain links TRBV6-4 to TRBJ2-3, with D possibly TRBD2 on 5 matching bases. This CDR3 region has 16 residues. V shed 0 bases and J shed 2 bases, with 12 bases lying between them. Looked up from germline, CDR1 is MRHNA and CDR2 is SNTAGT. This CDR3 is CASSDSGLPATDTQYF. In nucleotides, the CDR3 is TGTGCCAGCAGTGACTCAGGACTCCCTGCCACAGATACGCAGTATTTT.

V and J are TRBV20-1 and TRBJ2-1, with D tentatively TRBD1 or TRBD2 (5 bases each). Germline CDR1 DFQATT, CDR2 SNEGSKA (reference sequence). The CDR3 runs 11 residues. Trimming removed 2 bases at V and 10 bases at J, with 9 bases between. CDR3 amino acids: CSARTRDEQFF. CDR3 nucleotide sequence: TGCAGTGCTAGAACCCGGGACGAGCAGTTCTTC.

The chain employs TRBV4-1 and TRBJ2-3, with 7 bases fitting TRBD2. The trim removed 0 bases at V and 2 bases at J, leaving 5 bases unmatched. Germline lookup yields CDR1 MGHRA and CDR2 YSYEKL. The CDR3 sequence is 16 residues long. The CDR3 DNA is TGCGCCAGCAGCCAAGAGAGTGCGGGGGACACAGATACGCAGTATTTT. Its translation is CASSQESAGDTDTQYF.

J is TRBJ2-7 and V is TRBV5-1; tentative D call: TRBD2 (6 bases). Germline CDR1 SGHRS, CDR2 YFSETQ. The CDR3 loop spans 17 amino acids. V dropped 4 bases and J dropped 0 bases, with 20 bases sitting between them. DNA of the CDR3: TGCGCCAGCAGCCCCATGACGGGACTCAAGCCCTCCTACGAGCAGTACTTC. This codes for CASSPMTGLKPSYEQYF. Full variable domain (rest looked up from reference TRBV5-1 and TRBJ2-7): KAGVTQTPRYLIKTRGQQVTLSCSPISGHRSVSWYQQTPGQGLQFLFEYFSETQRNKGNFPGRFSGRQFSNSRSEMNVSTLELGDSALYLCASSPMTGLKPSYEQYFGPGTRLTVT.

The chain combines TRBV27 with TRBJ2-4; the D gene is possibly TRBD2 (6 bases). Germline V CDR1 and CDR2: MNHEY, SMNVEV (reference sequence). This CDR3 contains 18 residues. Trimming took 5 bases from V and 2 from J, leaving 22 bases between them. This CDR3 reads CASSPHGLAGLSKNIQYF. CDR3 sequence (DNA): TGTGCCAGCAGTCCCCATGGTCTTGCGGGGTTATCCAAAAACATTCAGTACTTC.

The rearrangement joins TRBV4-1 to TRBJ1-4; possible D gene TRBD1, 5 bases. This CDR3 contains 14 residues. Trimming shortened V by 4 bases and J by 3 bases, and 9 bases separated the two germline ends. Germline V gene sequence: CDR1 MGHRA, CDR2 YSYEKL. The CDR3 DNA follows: TGCGCCAGCAGCCTAGGGGTAGCTAATGAAAAACTGTTTTTT. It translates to CASSLGVANEKLFF.

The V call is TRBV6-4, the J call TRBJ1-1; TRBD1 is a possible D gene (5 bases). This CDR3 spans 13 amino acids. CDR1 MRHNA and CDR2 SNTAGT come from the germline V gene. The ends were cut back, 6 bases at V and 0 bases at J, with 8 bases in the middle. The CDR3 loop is CASSPRVNTEAFF. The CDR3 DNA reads TGTGCCAGCAGCCCCAGGGTGAACACTGAAGCTTTCTTT.

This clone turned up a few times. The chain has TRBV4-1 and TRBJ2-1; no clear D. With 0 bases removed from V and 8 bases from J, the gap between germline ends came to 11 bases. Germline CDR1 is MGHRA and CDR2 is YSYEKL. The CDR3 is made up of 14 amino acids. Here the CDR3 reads CASSQDRVFDEQFF. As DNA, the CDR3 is TGCGCCAGCAGCCAAGATCGGGTTTTCGATGAGCAGTTCTTC.